These 30 T cell receptor beta chains were all obtained from the same sample, sequenced in a study of blood T cell repertoires in COVID-19. Measured with immunoSEQ multiplex PCR; TCRdb has only the in-frame clones, and not every one. The sample consists of fewer than 250,000 clones, 70% to 90% of them appearing once. Sequenced: peripheral blood. Every receptor here comes from a woman aged 50 to 65 with active or convalescent COVID-19.

The rearrangement uses TRBV2 and TRBJ2-2; D is unresolved. This CDR3 has 15 residues. Trimming removed 4 bases from V and 1 base from J, with 10 bases in between. Germline loops: CDR1 SNHLY, CDR2 FYNNEI. CDR3 coding DNA: TGTGCCAGCAGTGGTGAACAGATGAACACCGGGGAGCTGTTTTTT. Protein sequence: CASSGEQMNTGELFF.

In its sample, this clone was seen a few times. V usage is TRBV2 and J usage is TRBJ1-1; D is possibly TRBD1 (5 bases). The V gene's germline CDR1 is SNHLY and CDR2 FYNNEI. The V and J ends lost 6 bases and 0 bases respectively, with 14 bases between them. CDR3 size: 15 residues. The CDR3: CASSGGGTLNTEAFF. DNA for the CDR3: TGTGCCAGCAGCGGGGGTGGCACTCTGAACACTGAAGCTTTCTTT.

This clone has just one count. A far larger clone is one nucleotide away, so this likely arose from a read error. The J gene is TRBJ2-5, the V gene TRBV5-5, with 9 bases that match TRBD1. V shed 3 bases, J shed 3 bases, and the junction held 0 bases outside the gene matches. The CDR3 has 13 amino acids. Germline V gene data show CDR1 as SGHKS and CDR2 as YYEKEE (reference sequence). The CDR3 protein is CASSWDREETQYF. The CDR3 coding sequence is TGTGCCAGCAGCTGGGACAGGGAAGAGACCCAGTACTTC.

This sequence joins TRBV30 and TRBJ2-3; the match to TRBD2 covers 12 bases. The ends lost 8 bases at V and 1 base at J; junction bases unmatched: 10. CDR1 and CDR2 from the germline V gene are GTSNPN and SVGIG (reference sequence). The CDR3 consists of 16 residues. The CDR3, as DNA: TGTGCCGTTGGGACTAGCGGGTCCGTCCGCACAGATACGCAGTATTTT. It specifies CAVGTSGSVRTDTQYF. Full variable domain (missing parts from reference TRBV30 and TRBJ2-3): SQTIHQWPATLVQPVGSPLSLECTVEGTSNPNLYWYRQAAGRGLQLLFYSVGIGQISSEVPQNLSASRPQDRQFILSSKKLLLSDSGFYLCAVGTSGSVRTDTQYFGPGTRLTVL.

The rearrangement uses TRBV15 and TRBJ2-7, with 7 bases aligning to TRBD1. V dropped 6 bases and J dropped 3; count of bases not matched to a gene: 8. Germline V gives CDR1 LNHNV, CDR2 YYDKDF (reference sequence). The CDR3 is made up of 14 amino acids. This chain's CDR3 is CATRPGTDFYEQYF. CDR3 coding DNA: TGTGCCACCAGACCCGGGACAGACTTCTACGAGCAGTACTTC.

This sequence joins TRBV18 and TRBJ1-4; D possibly corresponds to TRBD1 (6 bases). The CDR3 consists of 13 residues. V lost 6 bases, J lost 8 bases, and 13 bases lay in between. Germline loops: CDR1 KGHSH, CDR2 LQKENI. The CDR3, as DNA: TGTGCCAGCTCCCGGGACACCGAGGAAAAACTGTTTTTT. Protein: CASSRDTEEKLFF.

V usage is TRBV12-5 and J usage is TRBJ1-2; 9 bases align to TRBD1. Trimming took 2 bases from V and 6 from J; bases not matched to a gene: 4. Germline CDR1 reads LGHNT; CDR2 reads FRNRAP. There are 14 residues in the CDR3. The CDR3 DNA sequence: TGTGCTAGTGGTTTGACAGGGGGCCTAAATGGCTACACCTTC. The encoded protein is CASGLTGGLNGYTF.

Regarding this clone: Other DNA sequences of this sample code for an identical CDR3. The V gene is TRBV5-4, the J gene TRBJ2-5, with 7 bases fitting TRBD2. CDR3 length: 14 amino acids. From germline, CDR1 is SGHNT and CDR2 YYREEE (reference sequence). Losses at the gene ends were 4 bases for V and 4 bases for J; bases not matched to a gene: 7. The chain's CDR3 is CASSLNPGGETQYF. As DNA, the CDR3 is TGTGCCAGCAGCCTCAACCCGGGGGGAGAGACCCAGTACTTC.

The chain combines TRBV28 with TRBJ2-1; 9 nucleotides line up with TRBD2. The CDR3 is made up of 16 amino acids. Germline V gene lookup returns CDR1 MDHEN and CDR2 SYDVKM. The V segment lost 5 bases and the J segment 9 bases; nucleotides outside the gene matches: 14. CDR3 amino acids: CASSLTLGGGAGEQFF. As DNA, the CDR3 is TGTGCCAGCAGTCTAACCCTGGGCGGGGGGGCAGGTGAGCAGTTCTTC.

Points on this clone: Germline is not matched at one junction end, which may reflect a read error. The gene calls are TRBV5-4 and TRBJ2-6, with D unclear. The CDR3 is made up of 15 amino acids. CDR1 and CDR2 (germline): SGHNT, YYREEE (reference sequence). CDR3 nucleotides: TGCGCCAGCAGCTCGCAACGGGCTGGGGCCAACGTCCTGACTTTC. Its protein product is CASSSQRAGANVLTF.

This sequence joins TRBV11-3 and TRBJ2-2; 8 nucleotides agree with TRBD1. CDR3 length: 15 amino acids. Looked up from germline, CDR1 is SGHNT and CDR2 is YENEEA. V shed 6 bases, J shed 0 bases, and the junction held 3 bases outside the gene matches. CDR3 in DNA: TGTGCCAGCAGTTCAGGGGGCGCGAACACCGGGGAGCTGTTTTTT. It is translated as CASSSGGANTGELFF.

The rearrangement joins TRBV5-1 to TRBJ2-7; no clear D. V was clipped by 0 bases and J by 4 bases, with 11 bases between them. The CDR3 sequence is 14 residues long. Germline values: CDR1 SGHRS, CDR2 YFSETQ. CDR3 bases: TGCGCCAGCAGCTTGGGCGTCACCTTTTACGAGCAGTACTTC. It is translated as CASSLGVTFYEQYF.

This rearrangement joins TRBV19 to TRBJ2-1; 12 bases match TRBD2. This CDR3 region has 16 residues. The germline V gene encodes CDR1 LNHDA and CDR2 SQIVND (reference sequence). J was trimmed by 2 bases and V by 7 bases; bases with no gene match: 6. Here the CDR3 reads CASTPGLAGPYNEQFF. As DNA, the CDR3 is TGTGCCAGTACCCCGGGACTAGCGGGCCCCTACAATGAGCAGTTCTTC.

Only a few counts were recorded for this clone. The V call is TRBV6-1, the J call TRBJ1-2, with a weak D call TRBD1 (5 bases). Germline V gives CDR1 MNHNS, CDR2 SASEGT. This CDR3 has 12 amino acids. Trimming left V 2 bases short and J 8 bases short, with 9 bases between. As DNA, the CDR3 is TGTGCCAGCAGTGAACCAGGGAAGGGCTACACCTTC. Its protein is CASSEPGKGYTF.

In this sample, this clone turned up once. V usage is TRBV11-2 and J usage is TRBJ2-7; D is undetermined. V was pared by 1 base and J by 0 bases, with 10 bases between. The CDR3 runs to 15 residues. CDR1 and CDR2 from the germline V gene are SGHAT and FQNNGV. The CDR3 nucleotides read TGTGCCAGCAGCTTAGCCCTCTCCGTCTCCTACGAGCAGTACTTC. This translates into CASSLALSVSYEQYF.

This clone was counted a single time. The V gene is TRBV4-2, the J gene TRBJ1-4; TRBD1 agrees at 12 bases. The CDR3 loop spans 16 amino acids. CDR1 is LGHNA and CDR2 is YNFKEQ in the germline V gene. V lost 1 base to trimming and J lost 8 bases; unmatched junction nucleotides: 5. The CDR3 sequence: CASSQAEGQGAEKLFF. CDR3 bases: TGTGCCAGCAGCCAAGCCGAGGGACAGGGGGCGGAAAAACTGTTTTTT.

The rearrangement links TRBV5-4 to TRBJ1-2; D perhaps matches TRBD1 (6 bases). This CDR3 comprises 18 residues. The germline V gene encodes CDR1 SGHNT and CDR2 YYREEE (reference sequence). Trimming shortened V by 4 bases and J by 0 bases, and 22 bases separated the two germline ends. The chain's CDR3 is CASSRGGVTNLANYGYTF. In DNA, the CDR3 is TGTGCCAGCAGCCGAGGGGGGGTTACCAACTTAGCTAACTATGGCTACACCTTC.

The chain recombines TRBV24-1 with TRBJ2-1; 8 bases are shared with TRBD1. Germline loops: CDR1 KGHDR, CDR2 SFDVKD. The CDR3 length is 13 residues. Trimming cost V 7 bases and J 9 bases; bases outside gene matches: 7. The CDR3 DNA reads TGTGCCACCAGCACCAGGGGGCCAGGTGAGCAGTTCTTC. It yields the protein CATSTRGPGEQFF.

On this clone: This may be a read error, as it is one base from a much larger clone. Different DNA sequences within this sample yield the same CDR3. J is TRBJ2-1 and V is TRBV24-1, with 8 positions matching TRBD1. CDR1 and CDR2 from the germline V gene are KGHDR and SFDVKD. V gave up 6 bases and J gave up 0 bases; unmatched junction bases: 3. The CDR3 has 15 residues. Here the CDR3 DNA reads TGTGCCACCAGTAGACAGGGGAGCTCCTACAATGAGCAGTTCTTC. Its translation: CATSRQGSSYNEQFF.

This CDR3 is CASSYPGVGEQFF. The CDR3 region has the DNA TGCGCCAGCAGCTACCCGGGGGTGGGTGAGCAGTTCTTC. This chain links TRBV5-1 with TRBJ2-1; the D gene is possibly TRBD2 (6 bases). Between the trimmed V and J ends, which lost 3 bases and 9 bases, there was a span of 13 bases. The germline gives CDR1 SGHRS, CDR2 YFSETQ. The CDR3 extends over 13 amino acids. The full variable domain, in which reference TRBV5-1 and TRBJ2-1 provide the parts outside the CDR3, is KAGVTQTPRYLIKTRGQQVTLSCSPISGHRSVSWYQQTPGQGLQFLFEYFSETQRNKGNFPGRFSGRQFSNSRSEMNVSTLELGDSALYLCASSYPGVGEQFFGPGTRLTVL.

A few counts support this clone. This chain connects TRBV4-1 to TRBJ2-3; TRBD2 might be the D (6 bases). Looked up from germline, CDR1 is MGHRA and CDR2 is YSYEKL. Trimming took 3 bases from V and 5 from J, leaving 18 bases between them. CDR3 length: 16 residues. The CDR3 protein is CASSQEGAGFGDTQYF. The CDR3 coding sequence is TGCGCCAGCAGCCAGGAGGGTGCGGGGTTCGGAGATACGCAGTATTTT.

As regards this clone: In the same sample, other DNA sequences code for this CDR3. This CDR3 is CASSDRAGNTIYF. For the CDR3, the DNA is TGTGCCAGCAGTGACAGGGCCGGAAACACCATATATTTT. This chain links TRBV2 with TRBJ1-3, with a weak D call TRBD1 (5 bases). CDR3 length equals 13 residues. Germline lookup yields CDR1 SNHLY and CDR2 FYNNEI. Trimming removed 3 bases at V and 4 bases at J, with 7 bases between.

Only one count was recorded for this clone. The chain combines TRBV9 with TRBJ2-3, with 8 bases identical to TRBD2. The CDR3 is 14 residues long. Germline loops: CDR1 SGDLS, CDR2 YYNGEE. V trimming: 2 bases; J trimming: 8 bases; junction bases outside the gene matches: 7. CDR3: CASSVSPGLGTQYF. For the CDR3, the DNA is TGTGCCAGCAGCGTGTCCCCGGGACTAGGTACGCAGTATTTT.

The V and J genes are TRBV9 and TRBJ1-2; possible D gene TRBD1, 5 bases. The germline gives CDR1 SGDLS, CDR2 YYNGEE. This CDR3 comprises 15 residues. Trimming shortened V by 4 bases and J by 2 bases, and 15 bases separated the two germline ends. The CDR3 region has the DNA TGTGCCAGCAGCCCCGCCGAAAGGGGAAACTATGGCTACACCTTC. It encodes CASSPAERGNYGYTF.

The chain carries TRBV9 and TRBJ2-1, with 9 bases lining up with TRBD1. CDR1 and CDR2 from the germline V gene are SGDLS and YYNGEE. The CDR3 totals 15 residues. V lost 2 bases to trimming and J lost 6 bases; unmatched junction nucleotides: 6. CDR3 coding DNA: TGTGCCAGCAGCGTTGGGACAGGGAGTGGCAATGAGCAGTTCTTC. Translated: CASSVGTGSGNEQFF.

This rearrangement joins TRBV7-2 to TRBJ1-6; the match to TRBD1 covers 8 bases. In germline, CDR1 is SGHTA, CDR2 FQGNSA. J lost 10 bases, V lost 5 bases, and 4 bases had no gene match. The CDR3 is made up of 13 amino acids. CDR3 in amino acids: CASSPTGGSPLHF. The DNA for the CDR3 is TGTGCCAGCAGCCCTACAGGGGGATCACCCCTCCACTTT.

The chain recombines TRBV11-3 with TRBJ1-3; no definite D call. V was pared by 5 bases and J by 0 bases, with 8 bases between. CDR3 size: 14 residues. Looked up from germline, CDR1 is SGHNT and CDR2 is YENEEA. CDR3 sequence: CASSGGLSGNTIYF. In nucleotides, the CDR3 is TGTGCCAGCAGCGGAGGGCTCTCTGGAAACACCATATATTTT.

The chain uses TRBV29-1 and TRBJ2-5, with D unclear. Germline V gives CDR1 SQVTM, CDR2 ANQGSEA. The V end was cut by 6 bases, the J end by 5 bases, with 7 bases between. The CDR3 spans 10 residues. CDR3: CSVAGETQYF. The DNA for the CDR3 is TGCAGCGTGGCCGGGGAGACCCAGTACTTC.

This chain links TRBV28 with TRBJ2-7; D might be TRBD2 (5 bases). The CDR3 totals 13 residues. CDR1 and CDR2 (germline): MDHEN, SYDVKM. V lost 7 bases to trimming and J lost 4 bases, with 14 bases between them. The CDR3 coding sequence is TGTGCCAGCAATAAAGGGAGTCCTTACGAGCAGTACGTC. Protein sequence: CASNKGSPYEQYV.

The rearrangement links TRBV7-2 to TRBJ1-5, with TRBD1 identical over 7 bases. The CDR3 has 14 amino acids. The V gene end was trimmed by 5 bases and the J gene end by 6 bases; junction bases not matched to a gene: 7. In germline, CDR1 is SGHTA, CDR2 FQGNSA. In DNA form, the CDR3 reads TGTGCCAGCAGCATCAGACAGGGAAGTCAGCCCCAGCATTTT. Encoded protein: CASSIRQGSQPQHF.